The clone carrying this TCR beta chain was observed a few times. The target antigen is unknown. These data originate in a study of early T cells in non-severe SARS-CoV-2 infection. Points from the study as a whole: The VDJdb matching leaned toward anti-spike CD8 responses and overlooked private and CD4 specificities.

The protocol attached unique molecular identifiers to individual cDNA molecules. TCRdb reanalysed the 5' RACE reads using MiXCR and keeps one entry per CDR3 protein. Of 45,000 to 60,000 distinct CDR3 sequences listed, about 8% are singletons. V was shortened by 6 bases and J by 1 base, with 6 bases between the two germline ends. The CDR3 contains 12 residues. Germline V gene sequence: CDR1 SGHAT, CDR2 FQNNGV. This chain joins TRBV11-2 and TRBJ2-5; no clear D. This clonotype originated in an adult who was a healthcare worker with PCR-confirmed SARS-CoV-2 infection or an uninfected control (not recorded which). Sequencing was carried out using whole blood. The CDR3 sequence is CASREPQETQYF. DNA of the CDR3: TGTGCCAGCAGAGAGCCCCAAGAGACCCAGTACTTC.